The rows below give T cell receptor beta chains drawn from one sample of a study of blood T cell repertoires in COVID-19. The data were produced by immunoSEQ multiplex PCR, yet TCRdb's version contains in-frame clones alone and is incomplete. The repertoire holds 25,000 to 30,000 clones, with 90% as singletons. Sequenced: peripheral blood. These receptors were collected from a woman in her sixties or seventies with active COVID-19. Each CDR3 is given with its conserved first and last residue. The D gene is left open where the match is weak. Size tells how often a clone was seen (once, few, many) or the class of an expanded clone, and some rows leave it out.

TRBD2	NA	TRBV28	TRBJ2-3	TGTGCCAGCGGGGGGGGAGACACAGATACGCAGTATTTT	CASGGGDTDTQYF
NA	once	TRBV7-9	TRBJ2-3	TGTGCCAGCAGCCTCTCCCTAGGGGACAACACAGATACGCAGTATTTT	CASSLSLGDNTDTQYF
TRBD2	NA	TRBV5-1	TRBJ2-7	TGCGCCAGCAGCTTTGGTGCTAGCGGGAGGGAAGAGCAGTACTTC	CASSFGASGREEQYF
NA	NA	TRBV2	TRBJ2-2	TGTGCCAGCAAAATGGGACTGAACGCCGGGGAGCTGTTTTTT	CASKMGLNAGELFF
TRBD2	NA	TRBV19	TRBJ2-7	TGTGCCAGTAGTATCCCTGGGACTAGCGGGAGCCGATACGAGCAGTACTTC	CASSIPGTSGSRYEQYF
TRBD2	once	TRBV6-5	TRBJ2-1	TGTGCCAGCAAAGGACTAGCGGGAGATGAGCAGTTCTTC	CASKGLAGDEQFF
TRBD2	NA	TRBV19	TRBJ2-5	TGTGCCAGTAGTATGGCTAGCGGCAGCATATCCCAAGAGACCCAGTACTTC	CASSMASGSISQETQYF
NA	NA	TRBV4-1	TRBJ2-1	TGCGCCAGCAGCCCCTGGGGCTGGACAGACAATGAGCAGTTCTTC	CASSPWGWTDNEQFF
TRBD1	NA	TRBV3-1/TRBV3-2	TRBJ2-5	TGTGCCAGCAGCCAAGATCCCACAGGGGTCACAAGAGAGACCCAGTACTTC	CASSQDPTGVTRETQYF
NA	NA	TRBV5-1	TRBJ1-1	TGCGCCAGCAGCTTGGCCGAGACAGAGAACACTGAAGCTTTCTTT	CASSLAETENTEAFF
NA	NA	TRBV30	TRBJ1-6	TGTGCCTGGAGTGTAGGCGGGACGGGCGATTCACCCCTCCACTTT	CAWSVGGTGDSPLHF
NA	few	TRBV4-1	TRBJ2-7	TGCGCCAGCAGCCAAGTCGGGAGCCTCAACGAGCAGTACTTC	CASSQVGSLNEQYF
NA	once	TRBV6-1	TRBJ2-7	TGTGCCAGCAGTGAAATTCTGGGGCTGCGGAACGAGCAGTACTTC	CASSEILGLRNEQYF
TRBD1	NA	TRBV28	TRBJ1-5	TGTGCCAGCAGTTTATCAGGGGGCGGTCAGCCCCAGCATTTT	CASSLSGGGQPQHF
TRBD1	NA	TRBV5-1	TRBJ2-3	TGCGCCAGCAGCTTCCGGGACAGGGGTTTCTTCGCAGATACGCAGTATTTT	CASSFRDRGFFADTQYF
NA	once	TRBV9	TRBJ2-5	TGTGCCAGCAGCGTAGCGGGTCAAGAGACCCAGTACTTC	CASSVAGQETQYF
NA	NA	TRBV7-3	TRBJ1-6	TGTGCCAGCAGCTTAAATCCAGGGGCGGAATCACCCCTCCACTTT	CASSLNPGAESPLHF
NA	NA	TRBV4-1	TRBJ2-1	TGCGCCAGCAGCCTTACTAACACATATGGGAATGAGCAGTTCTTC	CASSLTNTYGNEQFF
TRBD1	NA	TRBV29-1	TRBJ1-2	TGCAGCGTTGAGGGACAGGGGCTCCGAGGGAACTATGGCTACACCTTC	CSVEGQGLRGNYGYTF
NA	NA	TRBV30	TRBJ1-1	TGTGCCGGACTTCAAACAAGGGGGACTGAAGCTTTCTTT	CAGLQTRGTEAFF
TRBD1	once	TRBV5-1	TRBJ2-1	TGCGCCAGCACCAAGGGGACAGGGACCCCTAGTTATTTGAATGAGCAGTTCTTC	CASTKGTGTPSYLNEQFF
TRBD2	NA	TRBV28	TRBJ2-1	TGTGCCAGCAGCCCCGGGGGGATAGGTCCCTACAATGAGCAGTTCTTC	CASSPGGIGPYNEQFF
NA	NA	TRBV21-1	TRBJ1-5	TGTGCCAGCATCTTGGTAACAGGGGATGGCAATCAGCCCCAGCATTTT	CASILVTGDGNQPQHF
TRBD1	NA	TRBV2	TRBJ2-3	TGTGCCAGCCGTTGGACAGGGGGCACAGATACGCAGTATTTT	CASRWTGGTDTQYF
NA	once	TRBV6-5	TRBJ1-1	TGTGCCAGCAGTCAGGCTGCTGAAGCTTTCTTT	CASSQAAEAFF
NA	NA	TRBV18	TRBJ2-2	TGTGCCAGCTCACCACGGCGGGGAGAAACGAACACCGGGGAGCTGTTTTTT	CASSPRRGETNTGELFF
TRBD1	NA	TRBV18	TRBJ1-3	TGTGCCAGCGGACAGGGGTCCGGAAACACCATATATTTT	CASGQGSGNTIYF
TRBD2	NA	TRBV6-2/TRBV6-3	TRBJ2-2	TGTGCCAGCAGTTACGGAGCGGGAGGGCTCGGGGAGCTGTTTTTT	CASSYGAGGLGELFF
TRBD2	NA	TRBV5-1	TRBJ2-1	TGCGCCAGCAGCTGGACTAGCTCATCCAATGAGCAGTTCTTC	CASSWTSSSNEQFF
TRBD1	NA	TRBV7-6	TRBJ2-5	TGTGCCAGCAGCTACGGACAGGGGGGAGGAGGACTGCGAGAGACCCAGTACTTC	CASSYGQGGGGLRETQYF
NA	NA	TRBV28	TRBJ1-1	TGTGCCAGCAGCTCCGGGAACACTGAAGCTTTCTTT	CASSSGNTEAFF
TRBD2	NA	TRBV19	TRBJ2-5	TGTGCCAGTAGCTCAGGACTAGCGGGAGTTGAGACCCAGTACTTC	CASSSGLAGVETQYF
TRBD1	NA	TRBV24-1	TRBJ1-1	TGTGCCACCAGTGAAGACAGGGCCGGGGCTGAAGCTTTCTTT	CATSEDRAGAEAFF
TRBD1	NA	TRBV11-3	TRBJ1-1	TGTGCCAGCAGCTCTCGGACAGGGACTGAAGCTTTCTTT	CASSSRTGTEAFF
NA	NA	TRBV5-4	TRBJ1-4	TGTGCCGCTAAAGGAGCTAACAATGAAAAACTGTTTTTT	CAAKGANNEKLFF
TRBD2	NA	TRBV24-1	TRBJ2-1	TGTGCCACCAGTACCTGGACTAGCTACAATGAGCAGTTCTTC	CATSTWTSYNEQFF
NA	NA	TRBV6-2/TRBV6-3	TRBJ1-5	TGTGCCAGCACCCCGAGCGGGGGCAATCAGCCCCAGCATTTT	CASTPSGGNQPQHF
TRBD1	few	TRBV5-1	TRBJ1-3	TGCGCCAGCAGCCCCCGTACCGACAGGGAGAGCTCTGGAAACACCATATATTTT	CASSPRTDRESSGNTIYF
TRBD1	NA	TRBV18	TRBJ2-5	TGTGCCAGCTCACCCCCCAACAGGGGGCTGGAGACCCAGTACTTC	CASSPPNRGLETQYF
NA	NA	TRBV5-6	TRBJ2-3	TGTGCCAGCAGCTTTCCCGGCACAGATACGCAGTATTTT	CASSFPGTDTQYF
TRBD2	NA	TRBV7-3	TRBJ2-1	TGTGCCAGCAGCTTATCAGGGACTAGCTACTTTGAGCAGTTCTTC	CASSLSGTSYFEQFF
TRBD2	once	TRBV4-1	TRBJ2-7	TGCGCCAGCAGCCAGGGACTAGCGGGAGAAGACGAGCAGTACTTC	CASSQGLAGEDEQYF
TRBD1	once	TRBV5-4	TRBJ1-2	TGTGCCAGCAGCTTGGGAACAGGGGGCCTCCTCTATGGCTACACCTTC	CASSLGTGGLLYGYTF
TRBD1	NA	TRBV29-1	TRBJ1-1	TGCAGCGTGAGCAGGGGGAGGACTGAAGCTTTCTTT	CSVSRGRTEAFF
TRBD2	NA	TRBV19	TRBJ2-3	TGTGCCAGTAGTATCCGACACGGGACTAGCGGGATATGGAGGCTTACAGATACGCAGTATTTT	CASSIRHGTSGIWRLTDTQYF
NA	few	TRBV9	TRBJ2-1	TGTGCCAGCAGCACCGGGACTGGTTACAATGAGCAGTTCTTC	CASSTGTGYNEQFF